This is a list of T cell receptor beta chains from one sample in a study of long-term antiretroviral therapy in people with HIV. TCRdb keeps only in-frame clones here, not all; method: immunoSEQ multiplex PCR. The repertoire consists of some 31,000 clones, with roughly 98% occurring once and the leading ten covering around 1.8%. Sequenced material: unsorted PBMCs, taken 7.6 years after starting antiretroviral therapy. These receptors came from a man aged 25 to 40 with HIV. Both conserved end residues are part of each CDR3. The D gene is left open where the match is weak.

-	12	TRBV5-8	CASAGARYEQYF
-	16	TRBV7-9	CASSLEGGAYKETQYF
-	14	TRBV27	CASSSTGINTEAFF
-	13	TRBV11-2	CASSPFLGNEQYF
TRBD2	16	TRBV4-2	CASSPRGERGSYEQYF
-	12	TRBV4-1	CASSPRGTEQFF
-	14	TRBV4-3	CASSPGPGEYEQYF
-	13	TRBV9	CASSALPTDTQYF
-	14	TRBV5-6	CASSLGRYNQPQHF
-	12	TRBV6-6	CASRLNSYEQYF
TRBD1	15	TRBV19	CASSSGTGFTGELFF
-	14	TRBV4-3	CASSQFRQTGELFF
TRBD1	12	TRBV7-9	CASSRDRDEQYF
TRBD1	18	TRBV7-9	CASSAPGQGARGANVLTF